This T cell receptor (beta chain) was recovered during a study of T cell changes during pregnancy in multiple sclerosis. The CDR3 consists of 14 residues. V gave up 4 bases and J gave up 4 bases, with 14 bases separating them. Germline assignment: CDR1 SGHRS and CDR2 YFSETQ. Generated by immunoSEQ multiplex PCR, the TCRdb table keeps only in-frame clones and is missing some. The table has about 36,000 clones, roughly 91% seen once; the top ten hold 0.45% to 0.5%. The sequence was obtained from a female donor in good health, enrolled as a control in a pregnancy study. The J gene is TRBJ1-1, the V gene TRBV5-1; the D gene is possibly TRBD1 (6 bases). The sequencing used CD4+ T cells from peripheral blood mononuclear cells, collected in the second trimester of pregnancy. Written as DNA, the CDR3 is TGCGCCAGCAGCAAACGAGACAGGTCCACTGAAGCTTTCTTT. This gives the protein CASSKRDRSTEAFF.